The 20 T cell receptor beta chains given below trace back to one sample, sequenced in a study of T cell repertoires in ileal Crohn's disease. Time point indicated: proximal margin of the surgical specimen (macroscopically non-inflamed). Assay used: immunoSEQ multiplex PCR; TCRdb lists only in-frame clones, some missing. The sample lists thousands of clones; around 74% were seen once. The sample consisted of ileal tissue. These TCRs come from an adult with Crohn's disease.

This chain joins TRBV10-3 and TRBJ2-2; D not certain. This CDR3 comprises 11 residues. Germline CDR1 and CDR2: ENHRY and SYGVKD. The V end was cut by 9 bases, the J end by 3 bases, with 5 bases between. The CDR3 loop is CAMSDTGELFF. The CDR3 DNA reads TGTGCCATGAGCGACACCGGGGAGCTGTTTTTT.

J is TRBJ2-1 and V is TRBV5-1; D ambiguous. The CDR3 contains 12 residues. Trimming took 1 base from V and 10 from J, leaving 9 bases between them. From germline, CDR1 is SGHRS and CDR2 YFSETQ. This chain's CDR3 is CASSLSQGEQFF. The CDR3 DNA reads TGCGCCAGCAGCTTGTCCCAAGGGGAGCAGTTCTTC.

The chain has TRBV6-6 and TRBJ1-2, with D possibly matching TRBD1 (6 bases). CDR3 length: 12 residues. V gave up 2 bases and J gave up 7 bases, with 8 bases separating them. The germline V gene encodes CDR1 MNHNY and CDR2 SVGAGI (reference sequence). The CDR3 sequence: CASSYGGPGYTF. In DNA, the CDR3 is TGTGCCAGCAGTTACGGGGGGCCTGGCTACACCTTC.

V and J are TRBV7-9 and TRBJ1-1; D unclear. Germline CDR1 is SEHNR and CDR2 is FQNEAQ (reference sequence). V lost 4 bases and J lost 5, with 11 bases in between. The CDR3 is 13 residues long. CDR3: CASSSPGGTEAFF. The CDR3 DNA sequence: TGTGCCAGCAGCTCCCCGGGCGGGACTGAAGCTTTCTTT.

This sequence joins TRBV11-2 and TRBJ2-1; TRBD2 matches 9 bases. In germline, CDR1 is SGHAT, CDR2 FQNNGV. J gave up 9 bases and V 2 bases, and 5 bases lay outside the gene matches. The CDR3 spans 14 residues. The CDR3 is CASSLPSGIGEQFF. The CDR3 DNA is TGTGCCAGCAGCTTACCTAGCGGGATAGGTGAGCAGTTCTTC.

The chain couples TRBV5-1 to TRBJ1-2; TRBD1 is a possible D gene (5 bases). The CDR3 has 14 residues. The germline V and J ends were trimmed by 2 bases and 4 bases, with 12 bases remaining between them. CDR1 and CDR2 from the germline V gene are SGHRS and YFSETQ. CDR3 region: CASSFSQGSYGYTF. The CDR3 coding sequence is TGCGCCAGCAGCTTTTCCCAGGGAAGCTATGGCTACACCTTC.

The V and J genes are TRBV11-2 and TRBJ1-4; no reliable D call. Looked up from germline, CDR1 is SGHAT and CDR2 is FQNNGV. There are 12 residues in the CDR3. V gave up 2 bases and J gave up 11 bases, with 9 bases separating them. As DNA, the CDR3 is TGTGCCAGCAGCTTAACGGGGAGTAAACTGTTTTTT. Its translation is CASSLTGSKLFF.

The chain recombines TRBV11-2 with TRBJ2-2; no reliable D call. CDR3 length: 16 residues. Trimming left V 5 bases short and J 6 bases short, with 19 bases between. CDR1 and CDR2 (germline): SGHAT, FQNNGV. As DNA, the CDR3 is TGTGCCAGCAGCCCTATCGGGCCAGGTGGACCCGGGGAGCTGTTTTTT. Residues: CASSPIGPGGPGELFF.

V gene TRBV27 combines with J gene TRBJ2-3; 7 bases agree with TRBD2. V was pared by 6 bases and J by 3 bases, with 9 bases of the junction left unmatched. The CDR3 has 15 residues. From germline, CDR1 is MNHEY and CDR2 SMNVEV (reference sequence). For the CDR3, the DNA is TGTGCCAGCAGAATGGCGGGAGTATTGACAGATACGCAGTATTTT. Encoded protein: CASRMAGVLTDTQYF.

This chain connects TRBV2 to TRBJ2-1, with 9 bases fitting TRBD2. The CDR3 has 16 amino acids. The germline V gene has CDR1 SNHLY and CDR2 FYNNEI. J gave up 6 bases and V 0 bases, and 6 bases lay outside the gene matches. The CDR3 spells CASSEATGLASNEQFF. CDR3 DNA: TGTGCCAGCAGTGAAGCCACGGGACTAGCTTCCAATGAGCAGTTCTTC.

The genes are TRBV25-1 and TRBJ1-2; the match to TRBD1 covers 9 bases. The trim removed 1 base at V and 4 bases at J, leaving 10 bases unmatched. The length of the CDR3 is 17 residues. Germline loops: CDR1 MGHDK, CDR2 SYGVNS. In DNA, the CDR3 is TGTGCCAGCAGTGAATCCCCCTCGGACAGGGGACTCTATGGCTACACCTTC. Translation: CASSESPSDRGLYGYTF.

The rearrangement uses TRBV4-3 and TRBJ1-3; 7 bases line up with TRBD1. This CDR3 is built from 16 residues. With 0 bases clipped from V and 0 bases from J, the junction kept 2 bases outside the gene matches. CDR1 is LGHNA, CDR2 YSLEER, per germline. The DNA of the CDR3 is TGCGCCAGCAGCCAAGAAAGGGGGCTCTCTGGAAACACCATATATTTT. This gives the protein CASSQERGLSGNTIYF.

CDR3: CSATSSETQYF. The CDR3, as DNA: TGCAGTGCTACTAGCTCCGAGACCCAGTACTTC. The V call is TRBV20-1, the J call TRBJ2-5; D is perhaps TRBD2 (5 bases). V was clipped by 4 bases and J by 5 bases, with 8 bases between them. The V gene's germline CDR1 is DFQATT and CDR2 SNEGSKA (reference sequence). The CDR3 runs to 11 residues.

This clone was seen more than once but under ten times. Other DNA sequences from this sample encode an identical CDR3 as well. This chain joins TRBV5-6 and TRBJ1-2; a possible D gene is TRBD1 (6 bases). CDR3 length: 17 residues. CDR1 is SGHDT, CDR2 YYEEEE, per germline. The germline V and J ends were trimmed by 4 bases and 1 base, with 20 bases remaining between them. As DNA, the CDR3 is TGTGCCAGCAGCCATTACAGGGCCCCATTTCTTAACTATGGCTACACCTTC. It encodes CASSHYRAPFLNYGYTF.

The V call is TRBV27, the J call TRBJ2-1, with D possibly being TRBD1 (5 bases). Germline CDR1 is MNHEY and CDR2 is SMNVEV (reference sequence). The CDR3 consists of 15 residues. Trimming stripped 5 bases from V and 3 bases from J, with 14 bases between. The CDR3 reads CASSPPAGNYNEQFF. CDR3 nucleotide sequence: TGTGCCAGCAGTCCCCCGGCAGGGAACTACAATGAGCAGTTCTTC.

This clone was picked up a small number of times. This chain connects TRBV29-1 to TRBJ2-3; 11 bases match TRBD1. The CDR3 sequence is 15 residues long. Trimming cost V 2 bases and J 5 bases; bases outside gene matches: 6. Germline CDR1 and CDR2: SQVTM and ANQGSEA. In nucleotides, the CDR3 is TGCAGCGTTGAACGGGGACAGGGGGTGATAGATACGCAGTATTTT. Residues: CSVERGQGVIDTQYF.

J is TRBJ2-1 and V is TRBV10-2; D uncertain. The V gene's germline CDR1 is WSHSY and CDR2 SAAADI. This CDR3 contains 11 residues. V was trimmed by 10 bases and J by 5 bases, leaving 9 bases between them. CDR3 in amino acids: CATSPDNEQFF. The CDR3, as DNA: TGCGCCACCTCCCCCGACAATGAGCAGTTCTTC.

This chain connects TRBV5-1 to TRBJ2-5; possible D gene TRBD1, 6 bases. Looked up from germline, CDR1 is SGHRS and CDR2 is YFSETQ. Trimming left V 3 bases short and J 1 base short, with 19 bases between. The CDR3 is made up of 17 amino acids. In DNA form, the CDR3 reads TGCGCCAGCAGCTCCGCCACCTCAGGGGCTTTCCAAGAGACCCAGTACTTC. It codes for CASSSATSGAFQETQYF.

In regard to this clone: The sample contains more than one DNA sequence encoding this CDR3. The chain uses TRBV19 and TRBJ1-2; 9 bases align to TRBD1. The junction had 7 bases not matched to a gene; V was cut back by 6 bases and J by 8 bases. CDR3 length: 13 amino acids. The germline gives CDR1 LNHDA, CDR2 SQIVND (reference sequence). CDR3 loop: CASSPRDRAGYTF. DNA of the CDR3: TGTGCCAGTAGCCCCCGGGACAGGGCCGGCTACACCTTC.

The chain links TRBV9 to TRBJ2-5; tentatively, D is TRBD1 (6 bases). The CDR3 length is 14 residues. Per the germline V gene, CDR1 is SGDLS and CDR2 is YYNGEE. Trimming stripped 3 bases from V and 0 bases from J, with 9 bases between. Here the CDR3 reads CASSATGNQETQYF. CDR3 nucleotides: TGTGCCAGCAGCGCCACAGGGAACCAAGAGACCCAGTACTTC.